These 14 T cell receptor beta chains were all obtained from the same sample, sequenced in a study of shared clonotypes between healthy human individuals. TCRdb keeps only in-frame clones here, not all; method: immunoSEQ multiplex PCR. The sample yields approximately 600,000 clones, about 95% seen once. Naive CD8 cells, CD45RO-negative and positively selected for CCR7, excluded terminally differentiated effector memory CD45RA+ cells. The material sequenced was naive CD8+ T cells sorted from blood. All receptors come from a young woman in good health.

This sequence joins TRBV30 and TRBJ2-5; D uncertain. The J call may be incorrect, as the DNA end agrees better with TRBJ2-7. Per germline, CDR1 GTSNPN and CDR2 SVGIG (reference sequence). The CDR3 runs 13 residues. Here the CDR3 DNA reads TGTGCCTGGACTCCTTTGGGCGGTTACGAGCAGTACTTC. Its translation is CAWTPLGGYEQYF.

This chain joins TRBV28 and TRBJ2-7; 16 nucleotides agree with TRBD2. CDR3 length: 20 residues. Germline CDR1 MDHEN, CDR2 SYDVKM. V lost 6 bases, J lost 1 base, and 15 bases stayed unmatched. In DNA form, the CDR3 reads TGTGCCAGCAGGGGACTAGCGGGAGGGGAAATCCCCCCGTTATCCTACGAGCAGTACTTC. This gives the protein CASRGLAGGEIPPLSYEQYF.

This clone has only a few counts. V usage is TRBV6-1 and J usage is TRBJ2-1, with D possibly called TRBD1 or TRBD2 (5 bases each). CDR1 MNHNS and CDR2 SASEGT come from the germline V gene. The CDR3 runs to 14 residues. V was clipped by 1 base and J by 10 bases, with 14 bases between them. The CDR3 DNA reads TGTGCCAGCAGTGAAGGGGGGATAGCCCACGAGCAGTTCTTC. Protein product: CASSEGGIAHEQFF.

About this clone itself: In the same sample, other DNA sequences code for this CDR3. CDR3 coding DNA: TGTGCCACCAGCAGAGATAGGACAGACAATGAGCAGTTCTTC. Encoded protein: CATSRDRTDNEQFF. The chain couples TRBV15 to TRBJ2-1, with D possibly being TRBD1 (6 bases). Trimming cost V 0 bases and J 5 bases, with 8 bases left between them. Per the germline V gene, CDR1 is LNHNV and CDR2 is YYDKDF (reference sequence). The CDR3 runs 14 residues. Together with reference TRBV15 and TRBJ2-1, the CDR3 gives the full variable domain: DAMVIQNPRYQVTQFGKPVTLSCSQTLNHNVMYWYQQKSSQAPKLLFHYYDKDFNNEADTPDNFQSRRPNTSFCFLDIRSPGLGDTAMYLCATSRDRTDNEQFFGPGTRLTVL.

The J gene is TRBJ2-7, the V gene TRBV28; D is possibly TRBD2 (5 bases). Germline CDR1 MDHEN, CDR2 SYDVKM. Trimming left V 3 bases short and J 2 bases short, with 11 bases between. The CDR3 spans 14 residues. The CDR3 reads CASSFWRAAYEQYF. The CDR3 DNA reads TGTGCCAGCAGTTTTTGGCGGGCGGCCTACGAGCAGTACTTC.

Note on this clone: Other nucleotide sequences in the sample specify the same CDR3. In DNA form, the CDR3 reads TGCAGCGTTGAAGGGCTCCCAAATGAGCAGTTCTTC. Protein product: CSVEGLPNEQFF. The chain couples TRBV29-1 to TRBJ2-1; no reliable D call. V lost 1 base, J lost 7 bases, and 8 bases lay in between. The germline V gene has CDR1 SQVTM and CDR2 ANQGSEA. The length of the CDR3 is 12 residues.

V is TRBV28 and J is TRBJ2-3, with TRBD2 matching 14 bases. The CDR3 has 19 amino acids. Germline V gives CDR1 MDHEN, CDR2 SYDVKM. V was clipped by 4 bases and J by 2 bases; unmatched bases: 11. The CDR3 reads CASSSPWTSGRPYTDTQYF. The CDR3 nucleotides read TGTGCCAGCAGTTCGCCATGGACTAGCGGGAGGCCCTACACAGATACGCAGTATTTT.

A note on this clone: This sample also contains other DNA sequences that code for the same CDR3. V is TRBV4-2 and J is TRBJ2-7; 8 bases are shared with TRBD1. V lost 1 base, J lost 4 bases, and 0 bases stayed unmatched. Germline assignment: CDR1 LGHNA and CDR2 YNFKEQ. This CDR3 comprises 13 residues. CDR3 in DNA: TGTGCCAGCAGCCAAGGGACAGGGTACGAGCAGTACTTC. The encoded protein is CASSQGTGYEQYF.

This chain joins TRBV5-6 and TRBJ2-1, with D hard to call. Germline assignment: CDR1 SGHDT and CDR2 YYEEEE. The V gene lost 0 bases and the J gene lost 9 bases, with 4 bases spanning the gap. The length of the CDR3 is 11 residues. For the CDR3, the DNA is TGTGCCAGCAGCTTGGCGGGTGAGCAGTTCTTC. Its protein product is CASSLAGEQFF.

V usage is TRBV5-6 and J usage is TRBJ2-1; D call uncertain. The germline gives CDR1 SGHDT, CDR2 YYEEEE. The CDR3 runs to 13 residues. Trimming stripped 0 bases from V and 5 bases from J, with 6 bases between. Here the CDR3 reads CASSLGANNEQFF. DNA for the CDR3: TGTGCCAGCAGCTTGGGCGCGAACAATGAGCAGTTCTTC.

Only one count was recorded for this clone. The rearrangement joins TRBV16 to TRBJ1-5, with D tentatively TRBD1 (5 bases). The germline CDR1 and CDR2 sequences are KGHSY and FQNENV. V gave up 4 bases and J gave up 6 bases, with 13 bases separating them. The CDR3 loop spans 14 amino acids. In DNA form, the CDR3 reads TGTGCCAGCAGCCCCGCGGTGGGGGTTCAGCCCCAGCATTTT. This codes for CASSPAVGVQPQHF.

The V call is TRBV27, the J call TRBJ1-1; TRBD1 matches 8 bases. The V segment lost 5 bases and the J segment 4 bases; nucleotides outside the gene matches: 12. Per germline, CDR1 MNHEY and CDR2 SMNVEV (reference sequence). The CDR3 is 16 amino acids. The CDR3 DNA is TGTGCCAGCAGTCCCGGACAGGGCATCGGGTTCACTGAAGCTTTCTTT. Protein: CASSPGQGIGFTEAFF.

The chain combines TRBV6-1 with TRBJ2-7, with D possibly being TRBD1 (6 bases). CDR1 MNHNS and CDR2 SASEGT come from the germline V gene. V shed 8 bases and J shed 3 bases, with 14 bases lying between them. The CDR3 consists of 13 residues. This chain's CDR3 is CASHWGRIYEQYF. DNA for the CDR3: TGTGCCAGCCACTGGGGGCGGATCTACGAGCAGTACTTC.

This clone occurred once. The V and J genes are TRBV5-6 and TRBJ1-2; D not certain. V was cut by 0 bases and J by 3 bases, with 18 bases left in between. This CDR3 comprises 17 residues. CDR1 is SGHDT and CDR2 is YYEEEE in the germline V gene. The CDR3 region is CASSLGSVWPTDYGYTF. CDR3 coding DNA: TGTGCCAGCAGCTTGGGGAGTGTCTGGCCTACAGACTATGGCTACACCTTC.